The T cell receptor (beta chain) described here comes from a study of T cell clusters in autoimmune cytopenias. Study conclusions and caveats: Primary autoimmune cytopenia patients appeared to lack physiological T cell clusters present in healthy donors.

TRB rearrangements were amplified by touch-down multiplex PCR with mixed TRB-A/B primers. TCRdb reanalyzed the multiplex PCR reads, giving one entry per CDR3 protein sequence and no DNA. This sample's table reports some 1,600 distinct CDR3 sequences. By frequency, this clonotype registers medium-sized. Its cognate antigen is unknown. The CDR3 is 17 residues long. Germline-derived CDR1 and CDR2 are KGHSH and LQKENI. TRB amplification used approximately 250 ng of peripheral blood genomic DNA. The data also belong to a second study, concerning T cell repertoires in aging, cancer and after chemotherapy. Per that paper: Compared with age-matched healthy donors, untreated hematological or solid cancer patients showed higher blood TCR clonality.

This TCR was sampled from a human donor in good health. Sequenced: peripheral blood. This chain joins TRBV18 and TRBJ1-1; as DNA is missing, the TRBD1 call by TCRdb cannot be tested. The CDR3 sequence is CASSPLLPGGGGTEAFF.